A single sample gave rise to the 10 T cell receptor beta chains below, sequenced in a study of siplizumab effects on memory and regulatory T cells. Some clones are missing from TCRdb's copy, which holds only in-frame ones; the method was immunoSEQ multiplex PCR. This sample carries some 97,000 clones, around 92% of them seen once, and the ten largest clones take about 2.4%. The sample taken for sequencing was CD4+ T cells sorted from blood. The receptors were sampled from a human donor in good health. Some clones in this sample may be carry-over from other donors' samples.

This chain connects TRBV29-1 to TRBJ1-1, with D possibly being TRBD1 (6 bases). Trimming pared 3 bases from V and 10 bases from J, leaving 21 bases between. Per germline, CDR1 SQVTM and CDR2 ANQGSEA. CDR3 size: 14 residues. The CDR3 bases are TGCAGCGTTGAGCTCCGGGACATTACAAGCGGAGCTTTCTTT. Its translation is CSVELRDITSGAFF.

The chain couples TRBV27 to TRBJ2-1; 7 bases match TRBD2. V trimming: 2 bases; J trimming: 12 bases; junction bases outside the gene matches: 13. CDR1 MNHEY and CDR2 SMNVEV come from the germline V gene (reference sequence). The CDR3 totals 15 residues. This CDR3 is CASSLALAEPFRQFF. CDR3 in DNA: TGTGCCAGCAGTTTAGCCCTAGCGGAACCCTTTAGGCAGTTCTTC.

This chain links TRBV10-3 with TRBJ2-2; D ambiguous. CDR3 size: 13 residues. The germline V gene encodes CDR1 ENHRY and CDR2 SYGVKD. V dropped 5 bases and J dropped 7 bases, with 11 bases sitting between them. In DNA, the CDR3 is TGTGCCATCAGTTCTCAAAGAGGCGGGGAGCTGTTTTTT. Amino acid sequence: CAISSQRGGELFF.

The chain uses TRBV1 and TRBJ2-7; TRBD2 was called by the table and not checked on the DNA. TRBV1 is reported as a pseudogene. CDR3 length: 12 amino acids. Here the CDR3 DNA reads TGCACCAGCAGCCTTCGGGAGAACGAGCAGTACTTC. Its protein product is CTSSLRENEQYF.

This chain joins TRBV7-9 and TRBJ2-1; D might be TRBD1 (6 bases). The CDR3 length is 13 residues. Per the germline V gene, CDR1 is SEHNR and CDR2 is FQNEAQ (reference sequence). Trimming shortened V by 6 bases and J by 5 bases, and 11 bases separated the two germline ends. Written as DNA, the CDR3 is TGTGCCAGCAGGTTTACAGGGAACAATGAGCAGTTCTTC. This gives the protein CASRFTGNNEQFF.

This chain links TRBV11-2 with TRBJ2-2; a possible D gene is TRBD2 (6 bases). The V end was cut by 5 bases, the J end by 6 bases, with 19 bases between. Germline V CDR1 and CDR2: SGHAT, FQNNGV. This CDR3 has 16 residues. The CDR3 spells CASSLYGGKIAGELFF. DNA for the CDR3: TGTGCCAGCAGCCTCTATGGCGGGAAAATCGCCGGGGAGCTGTTTTTT.

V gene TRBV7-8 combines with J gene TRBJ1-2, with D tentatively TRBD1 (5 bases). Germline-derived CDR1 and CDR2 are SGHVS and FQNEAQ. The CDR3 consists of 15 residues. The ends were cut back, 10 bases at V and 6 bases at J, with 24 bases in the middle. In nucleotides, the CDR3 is TGTGCCACCTCTAGTCTGCAGGGAGGGGAAGATGGCTACACCTTC. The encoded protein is CATSSLQGGEDGYTF.

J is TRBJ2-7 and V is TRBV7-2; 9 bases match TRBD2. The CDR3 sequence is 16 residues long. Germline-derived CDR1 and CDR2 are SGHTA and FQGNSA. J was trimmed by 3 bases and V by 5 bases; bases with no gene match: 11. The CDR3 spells CASSPWSSGRGYEQYF. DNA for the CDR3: TGTGCCAGCAGCCCGTGGAGTAGCGGGAGAGGCTACGAGCAGTACTTC. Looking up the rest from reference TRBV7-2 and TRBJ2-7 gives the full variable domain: GAGVSQSPSNKVTEKGKDVELRCDPISGHTALYWYRQSLGQGLEFLIYFQGNSAPDKSGLPSDRFSAERTGGSVSTLTIQRTQQEDSAVYLCASSPWSSGRGYEQYFGPGTRLTVT.

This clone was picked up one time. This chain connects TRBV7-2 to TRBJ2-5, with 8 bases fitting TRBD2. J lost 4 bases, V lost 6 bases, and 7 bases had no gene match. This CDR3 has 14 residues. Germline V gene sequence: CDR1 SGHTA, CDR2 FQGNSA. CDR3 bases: TGTGCCAGCAGTTTCGGGAGGGCCAGAGAGACCCAGTACTTC. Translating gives CASSFGRARETQYF.

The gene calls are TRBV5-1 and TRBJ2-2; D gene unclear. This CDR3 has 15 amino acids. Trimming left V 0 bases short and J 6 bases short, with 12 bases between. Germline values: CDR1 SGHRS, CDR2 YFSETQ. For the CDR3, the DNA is TGCGCCAGCAGCTTGGAGTGGCCGACGCCCGGGGAGCTGTTTTTT. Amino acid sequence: CASSLEWPTPGELFF.